The 26 T cell receptor beta chains below were found in one sample sequenced in a study of CD8+ T cells in alopecia areata. The treatment here: oral pan-JAK inhibitor, 5-10 mg twice daily. Reverse transcribed after extraction, RNA yielded cDNA as the sequencing template. Generated by immunoSEQ multiplex PCR, the TCRdb table keeps only in-frame clones and is missing some. The sample gives 150,000 to 250,000 clones, approximately 60% of which show up once; 3% to 3.5% is in the top ten. The starting material was CD4+ T cells sorted from blood, obtained at week 4, from a patient treated with tofacitinib. The receptor source for this set is a human donor with alopecia areata.

The sample holds a few counts of this clone. Other DNA sequences in this sample translate to the same CDR3. The genes are TRBV5-6 and TRBJ2-5, with D possibly TRBD2 on 5 matching bases. CDR1 is SGHDT, CDR2 YYEEEE, per germline. Trimming stripped 0 bases from V and 3 bases from J, with 6 bases between. There are 13 residues in the CDR3. CDR3 nucleotides: TGTGCCAGCAGCTTGGGGCGGGAAGAGACCCAGTACTTC. Translated: CASSLGREETQYF.

The chain couples TRBV7-9 to TRBJ1-2; D not certain. Germline V lookup: CDR1 SEHNR, CDR2 FQNEAQ (reference sequence). This CDR3 has 14 amino acids. V was cut by 4 bases and J by 3 bases, with 12 bases left in between. CDR3 DNA: TGTGCCAGCAGCTATAGCCGGGGAGACTATGGCTACACCTTC. Translated, it gives CASSYSRGDYGYTF.

This chain joins TRBV9 and TRBJ2-3; TRBD1 aligns across 9 bases. J was trimmed by 4 bases and V by 4 bases; bases with no gene match: 10. CDR1 and CDR2 from the germline V gene are SGDLS and YYNGEE. The CDR3 consists of 16 residues. The DNA of the CDR3 is TGTGCCAGCAGCACCGGGACAGGGATGGGGGCAGATACGCAGTATTTT. The encoded protein is CASSTGTGMGADTQYF.

The chain combines TRBV11-2 with TRBJ1-2; the match to TRBD1 covers 9 bases. Germline loops: CDR1 SGHAT, CDR2 FQNNGV. CDR3 length equals 15 residues. With V trimmed by 6 bases and J by 7 bases, 12 bases remained unmatched. The CDR3 protein is CASSLLRQGEIGYTF. Here the CDR3 DNA reads TGTGCCAGCAGTTTACTGCGACAGGGGGAGATTGGCTACACCTTC.

V and J are TRBV7-8 and TRBJ2-7; D is uncertain. CDR1 is SGHVS and CDR2 is FQNEAQ in the germline V gene. The CDR3 spans 14 residues. V lost 5 bases, J lost 1 base, and 12 bases lay in between. This chain's CDR3 is CASSPVDDSYEQYF. CDR3 bases: TGTGCCAGCAGCCCCGTCGACGATTCCTACGAGCAGTACTTC.

This CDR3 reads CASSDMSGVGEVHF. Written as DNA, the CDR3 is TGTGCCAGCAGTGACATGTCAGGGGTGGGGGAGGTCCACTTT. The chain carries TRBV6-5 and TRBJ1-6; D is perhaps TRBD1 (6 bases). The CDR3 extends over 14 amino acids. The germline CDR1 and CDR2 sequences are MNHEY and SVGAGI. V was shortened by 5 bases and J by 17 bases, with 22 bases between the two germline ends.

This clone has only a few counts. V is TRBV7-9 and J is TRBJ1-5, with TRBD1 identical over 8 bases. V lost 5 bases to trimming and J lost 2 bases; unmatched junction nucleotides: 8. The CDR3 spans 16 residues. Germline CDR1 and CDR2: SEHNR and FQNEAQ (reference sequence). The CDR3 DNA reads as TGTGCCAGCAGCAGAGGACAGGGCAGTGGCAATCAGCCCCAGCATTTT. It codes for CASSRGQGSGNQPQHF.

V and J are TRBV6-1 and TRBJ2-1; tentative D call: TRBD2 (5 bases). CDR1 is MNHNS and CDR2 is SASEGT in the germline V gene. V was cut by 5 bases and J by 4 bases, with 6 bases left in between. The length of the CDR3 is 12 residues. CDR3 region: CASSREYNEQFF. The CDR3 DNA is TGTGCCAGCAGTAGGGAGTACAATGAGCAGTTCTTC.

The chain couples TRBV7-2 to TRBJ2-4; the match to TRBD1 covers 8 bases. Germline assignment: CDR1 SGHTA and CDR2 FQGNSA. Trimming at V came to 3 bases and at J to 1 base, leaving 8 bases not matched to a gene. This CDR3 comprises 17 residues. The CDR3 nucleotides are TGTGCCAGCAGCTTCCCCTCGGGACAGGTTGCCAAAAACATTCAGTACTTC. This translates into CASSFPSGQVAKNIQYF.

The chain combines TRBV30 with TRBJ1-2; the D gene is possibly TRBD1 (5 bases). The CDR3 runs 15 residues. V was shortened by 2 bases and J by 3 bases, with 16 bases between the two germline ends. The V gene's germline CDR1 is GTSNPN and CDR2 SVGIG (reference sequence). The CDR3 sequence: CAWSIALGRHYGYTF. Written as DNA, the CDR3 is TGTGCCTGGAGTATAGCTCTGGGACGGCACTATGGCTACACCTTC.

This clone has just a few counts. The J gene is TRBJ1-2, the V gene TRBV19; D remains ambiguous. Germline values: CDR1 LNHDA, CDR2 SQIVND (reference sequence). V lost 6 bases and J 3 bases, leaving 14 bases between the germline ends. The CDR3 runs to 14 residues. CDR3 sequence (DNA): TGTGCCAGTAGGGACGAACAGCCCTACTATGGCTACACCTTC. Protein sequence: CASRDEQPYYGYTF.

The rearrangement uses TRBV4-1 and TRBJ2-5, with D possibly being TRBD2 (5 bases). CDR3 size: 16 residues. V lost 0 bases to trimming and J lost 4 bases, with 15 bases between them. CDR1 is MGHRA, CDR2 YSYEKL, per germline. The CDR3 DNA reads TGCGCCAGCAGCCAAGATCTCGGGGAGTGGGGAGAGACCCAGTACTTC. Translation gives CASSQDLGEWGETQYF.

This clone was found a few times. This rearrangement joins TRBV7-2 to TRBJ2-3, with 8 bases lining up with TRBD2. Germline V gene sequence: CDR1 SGHTA, CDR2 FQGNSA. The ends lost 1 base at V and 2 bases at J; junction bases unmatched: 11. This CDR3 contains 18 residues. The CDR3 coding sequence is TGTGCCAGCAGCTTAGTTGGCGGGGGGCGGGCGTTCACAGATACGCAGTATTTT. Translation: CASSLVGGGRAFTDTQYF.

The chain links TRBV5-1 to TRBJ1-1; D call uncertain. The CDR3 consists of 16 residues. Germline assignment: CDR1 SGHRS and CDR2 YFSETQ. Between the trimmed V and J ends, which lost 0 bases and 0 bases, there was a span of 12 bases. The CDR3 loop reads CASSLGTDTLNTEAFF. DNA of the CDR3: TGCGCCAGCAGCTTGGGTACAGACACATTGAACACTGAAGCTTTCTTT. Full variable domain (remainder filled in from reference TRBV5-1 and TRBJ1-1): KAGVTQTPRYLIKTRGQQVTLSCSPISGHRSVSWYQQTPGQGLQFLFEYFSETQRNKGNFPGRFSGRQFSNSRSEMNVSTLELGDSALYLCASSLGTDTLNTEAFFGQGTRLTVV.

The chain uses TRBV7-2 and TRBJ2-1; the match to TRBD2 covers 12 bases. The trim removed 5 bases at V and 7 bases at J, leaving 6 bases unmatched. Germline values: CDR1 SGHTA, CDR2 FQGNSA. The length of the CDR3 is 15 residues. The CDR3 loop is CASSPRTSGANEQFF. The CDR3 nucleotides read TGTGCCAGCAGCCCTCGGACTAGCGGGGCAAATGAGCAGTTCTTC.

This chain uses TRBV5-1 with TRBJ1-2, with D hard to call. Germline loops: CDR1 SGHRS, CDR2 YFSETQ. The V gene lost 4 bases and the J gene lost 8 bases, with 18 bases spanning the gap. The CDR3 consists of 14 residues. The CDR3 here is CASSPGPSGKGYTF. The CDR3 DNA reads TGCGCCAGCAGCCCGGGTCCCTCTGGGAAGGGCTACACCTTC.

The chain links TRBV27 to TRBJ2-2; the match to TRBD1 covers 7 bases. Losses at the gene ends were 6 bases for V and 4 bases for J; bases not matched to a gene: 11. Germline V gene lookup returns CDR1 MNHEY and CDR2 SMNVEV (reference sequence). The CDR3 spans 16 residues. CDR3 sequence reads: CASRPRGPRGTGELFF. CDR3 coding DNA: TGTGCCAGCAGACCGAGGGGGCCTCGGGGCACCGGGGAGCTGTTTTTT.

The chain recombines TRBV2 with TRBJ1-2; D remains unclear. V was pared by 6 bases and J by 4 bases, with 9 bases between. The CDR3 length is 12 residues. Germline CDR1 SNHLY, CDR2 FYNNEI. The CDR3: CASSPRVYGYTF. CDR3 DNA: TGTGCCAGCAGCCCAAGAGTCTATGGCTACACCTTC.

The chain couples TRBV29-1 to TRBJ1-2, with D maybe TRBD1 (6 bases). CDR1 SQVTM and CDR2 ANQGSEA come from the germline V gene. CDR3 length equals 12 residues. V was cut by 6 bases and J by 6 bases, with 14 bases left in between. The CDR3 bases are TGCAGCGTCACAGGGATTGTGGATGGCTACACCTTC. This encodes CSVTGIVDGYTF.

The chain uses TRBV6-1 and TRBJ1-5; D possibly corresponds to TRBD1 (5 bases). The CDR3 spans 13 residues. Trimming stripped 11 bases from V and 4 bases from J, with 15 bases between. Per the germline V gene, CDR1 is MNHNS and CDR2 is SASEGT. Written as DNA, the CDR3 is TGTGCCGCCCGGGAGGGGACGAATCAGCCCCAGCATTTT. It codes for CAAREGTNQPQHF.

The rearrangement joins TRBV11-1 to TRBJ2-7; TRBD2 might be the D (5 bases). Germline V CDR1 and CDR2: SGHAT, FQDESV (reference sequence). The CDR3 runs 16 residues. V was trimmed by 7 bases and J by 5 bases, leaving 24 bases between them. CDR3 amino acids: CASNPGMETGSHEQYF. The CDR3, as DNA: TGTGCCAGCAACCCGGGGATGGAGACTGGGAGCCACGAGCAGTACTTC.

The V and J genes are TRBV5-1 and TRBJ2-6; D possibly corresponds to TRBD1 (6 bases). Germline V lookup: CDR1 SGHRS, CDR2 YFSETQ. V lost 5 bases to trimming and J lost 3 bases, with 15 bases between them. This CDR3 spans 16 amino acids. CDR3 sequence reads: CASSTLQGNGANVLTF. Here the CDR3 DNA reads TGCGCCAGCAGTACACTACAGGGTAATGGGGCCAACGTCCTGACTTTC.

V gene TRBV30 combines with J gene TRBJ1-5; TRBD1 is a possible D gene (5 bases). V lost 4 bases and J lost 6, with 16 bases in between. The CDR3 loop spans 14 amino acids. Germline V lookup: CDR1 GTSNPN, CDR2 SVGIG (reference sequence). CDR3 in DNA: TGTGCCTGGAACTCTGGGGGGGGAGGTCAGCCCCAGCATTTT. Translated, it gives CAWNSGGGGQPQHF.

The genes are TRBV6-5 and TRBJ2-5, with D tentatively TRBD2 (5 bases). With 2 bases removed from V and 3 bases from J, the gap between germline ends came to 13 bases. CDR3 length: 15 residues. Germline assignment: CDR1 MNHEY and CDR2 SVGAGI. Here the CDR3 reads CASSYEGRTKETQYF. CDR3 coding DNA: TGTGCCAGCAGTTACGAGGGCAGAACCAAAGAGACCCAGTACTTC.

CDR3 bases: TGTGCCAGCAGCCTGGACAGGGGGCCATACGAGCAGTACTTC. It codes for CASSLDRGPYEQYF. V is TRBV7-6 and J is TRBJ2-7, with 11 bases lining up with TRBD1. Germline assignment: CDR1 SGHVS and CDR2 FNYEAQ. The ends lost 5 bases at V and 4 bases at J; junction bases unmatched: 4. CDR3 length: 14 amino acids.

This clone turned up a few times. The gene calls are TRBV28 and TRBJ2-1, with a weak D call TRBD2 (5 bases). This CDR3 contains 14 residues. V lost 7 bases and J 0 bases, leaving 10 bases between the germline ends. Germline V gene sequence: CDR1 MDHEN, CDR2 SYDVKM. CDR3 nucleotide sequence: TGTGCCAGCAATTGGGAGAGCTCCTACAATGAGCAGTTCTTC. It encodes CASNWESSYNEQFF.